This T cell receptor (beta chain) was identified in a study of cytomegalovirus exposure and HLA in healthy donors. PCR used 60 Vbeta primers and 13 Jbeta primers. Assay: immunoSEQ multiplex PCR; the TCRdb copy retains only in-frame clones and omits some. The sample shows about 110,000 clones, roughly 70% of them seen only once. General observations from the study: A later examination showed that TCR association rates differed by HLA locus, with DRB1 most and HLA-C fewest. Follow-up analysis later connected one missense variant in DCLRE1C with trimming of TCR beta V- and J-genes.

Comments on this clone: Its antigen is unknown.

This TCR derives from a woman aged 40-49 years in good health and CMV-seropositive. The sample was PBMCs.

CDR3 residues: CASSFGGRPFF. The CDR3 DNA reads as TGTGCCAGCAGTTTCGGGGGACGTCCTTTCTTT. V and J are TRBV27 and TRBJ1-1; D possibly corresponds to TRBD1 (5 bases). The CDR3 totals 11 residues. In germline, CDR1 is MNHEY, CDR2 SMNVEV (reference sequence). V was clipped by 3 bases and J by 12 bases, with 11 bases between them.